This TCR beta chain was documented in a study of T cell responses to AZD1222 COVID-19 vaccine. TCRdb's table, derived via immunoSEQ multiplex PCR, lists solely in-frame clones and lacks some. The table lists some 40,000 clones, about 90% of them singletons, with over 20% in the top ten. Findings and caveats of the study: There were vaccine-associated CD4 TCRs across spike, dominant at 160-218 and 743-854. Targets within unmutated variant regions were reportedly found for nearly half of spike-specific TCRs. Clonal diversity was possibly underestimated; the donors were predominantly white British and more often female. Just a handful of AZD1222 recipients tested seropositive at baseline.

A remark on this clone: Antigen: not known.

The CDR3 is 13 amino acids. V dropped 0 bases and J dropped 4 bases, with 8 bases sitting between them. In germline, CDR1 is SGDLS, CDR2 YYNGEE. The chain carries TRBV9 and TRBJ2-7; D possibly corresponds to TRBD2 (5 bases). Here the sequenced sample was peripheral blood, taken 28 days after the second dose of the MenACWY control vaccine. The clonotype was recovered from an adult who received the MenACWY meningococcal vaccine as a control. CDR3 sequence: CASSVGETYEQYF. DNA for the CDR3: TGTGCCAGCAGCGTAGGGGAGACTTACGAGCAGTACTTC.